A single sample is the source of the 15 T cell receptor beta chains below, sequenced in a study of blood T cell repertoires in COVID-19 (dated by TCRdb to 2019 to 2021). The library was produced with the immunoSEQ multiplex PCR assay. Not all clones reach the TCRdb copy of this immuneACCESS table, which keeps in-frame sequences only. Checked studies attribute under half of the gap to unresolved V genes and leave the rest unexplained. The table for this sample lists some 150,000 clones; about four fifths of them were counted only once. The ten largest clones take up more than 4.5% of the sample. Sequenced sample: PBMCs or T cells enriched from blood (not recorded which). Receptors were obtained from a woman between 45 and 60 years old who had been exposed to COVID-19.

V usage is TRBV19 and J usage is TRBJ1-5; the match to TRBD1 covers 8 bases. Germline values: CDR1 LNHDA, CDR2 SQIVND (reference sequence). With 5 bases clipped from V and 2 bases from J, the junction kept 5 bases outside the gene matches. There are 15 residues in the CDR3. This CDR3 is CASSQQGGGNQPQHF. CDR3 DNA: TGTGCCAGTAGTCAACAGGGGGGCGGCAATCAGCCCCAGCATTTT.

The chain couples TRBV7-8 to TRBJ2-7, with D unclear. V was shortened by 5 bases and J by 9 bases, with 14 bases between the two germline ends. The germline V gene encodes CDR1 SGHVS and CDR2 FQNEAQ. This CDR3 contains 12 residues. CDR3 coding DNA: TGTGCCAGCAGCCTAGACTCTTCCGGGCAGTACTTC. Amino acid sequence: CASSLDSSGQYF.

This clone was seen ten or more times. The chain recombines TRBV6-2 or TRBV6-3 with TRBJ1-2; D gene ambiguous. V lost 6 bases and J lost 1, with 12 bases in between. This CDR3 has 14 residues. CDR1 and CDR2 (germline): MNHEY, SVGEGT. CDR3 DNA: TGTGCCAGCAGCGTCGACGGGAATAACTATGGCTACACCTTC. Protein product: CASSVDGNNYGYTF.

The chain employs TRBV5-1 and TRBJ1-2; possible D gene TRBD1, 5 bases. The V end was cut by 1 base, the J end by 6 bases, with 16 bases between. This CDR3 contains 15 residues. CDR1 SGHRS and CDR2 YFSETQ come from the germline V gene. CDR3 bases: TGCGCCAGCAGCTTGAACAGGCCCCCTTTTGATGGCTACACCTTC. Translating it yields CASSLNRPPFDGYTF.

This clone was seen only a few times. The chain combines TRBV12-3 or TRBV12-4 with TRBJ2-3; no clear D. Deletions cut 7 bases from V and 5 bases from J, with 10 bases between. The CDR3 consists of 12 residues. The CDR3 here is CASTETRDTQYF. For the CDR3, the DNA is TGTGCCAGCACCGAAACAAGAGATACGCAGTATTTT.

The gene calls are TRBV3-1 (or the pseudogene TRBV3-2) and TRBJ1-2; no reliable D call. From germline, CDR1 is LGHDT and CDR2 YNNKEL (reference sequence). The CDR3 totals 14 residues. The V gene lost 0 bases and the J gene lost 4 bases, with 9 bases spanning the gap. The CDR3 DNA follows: TGTGCCAGCAGCCAAGATCTCGGAGGCTATGGCTACACCTTC. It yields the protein CASSQDLGGYGYTF.

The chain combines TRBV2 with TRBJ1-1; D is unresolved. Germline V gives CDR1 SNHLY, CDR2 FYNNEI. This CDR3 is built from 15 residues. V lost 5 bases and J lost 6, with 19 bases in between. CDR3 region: CASSSLWGGMAEAFF. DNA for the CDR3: TGTGCCAGCAGTTCTCTATGGGGAGGGATGGCTGAAGCTTTCTTT.

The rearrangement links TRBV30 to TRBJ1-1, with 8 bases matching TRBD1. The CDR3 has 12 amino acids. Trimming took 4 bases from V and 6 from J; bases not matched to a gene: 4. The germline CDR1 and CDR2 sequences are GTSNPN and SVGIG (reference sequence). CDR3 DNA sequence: TGTGCCTGGACAGGGGGCGTATCTGAAGCTTTCTTT. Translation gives CAWTGGVSEAFF.

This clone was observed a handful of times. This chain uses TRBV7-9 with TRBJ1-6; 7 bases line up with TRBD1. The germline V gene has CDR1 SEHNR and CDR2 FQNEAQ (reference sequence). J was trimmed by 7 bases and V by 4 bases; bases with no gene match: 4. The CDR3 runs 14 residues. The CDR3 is CASSSPGQNSPLHF. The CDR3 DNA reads TGTGCCAGCAGCTCGCCGGGACAGAATTCACCCCTCCACTTT.

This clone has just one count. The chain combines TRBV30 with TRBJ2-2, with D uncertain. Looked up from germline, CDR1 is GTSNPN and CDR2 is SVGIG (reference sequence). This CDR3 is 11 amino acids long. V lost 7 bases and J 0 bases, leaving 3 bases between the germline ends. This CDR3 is CAYSNTGELFF. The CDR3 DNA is TGTGCCTACTCGAACACCGGGGAGCTGTTTTTT.

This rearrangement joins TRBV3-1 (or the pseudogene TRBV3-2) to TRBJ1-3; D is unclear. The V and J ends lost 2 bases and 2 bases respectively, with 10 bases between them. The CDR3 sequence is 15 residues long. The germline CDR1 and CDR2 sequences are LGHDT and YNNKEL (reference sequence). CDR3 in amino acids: CASSQRHGTGNTIYF. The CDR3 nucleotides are TGTGCCAGCAGCCAAAGACACGGAACTGGAAACACCATATATTTT.

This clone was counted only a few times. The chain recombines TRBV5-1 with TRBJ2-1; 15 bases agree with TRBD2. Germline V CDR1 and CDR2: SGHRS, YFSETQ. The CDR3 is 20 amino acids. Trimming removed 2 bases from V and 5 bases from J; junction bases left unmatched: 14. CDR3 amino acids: CASSLRTSGRALVGDNEQFF. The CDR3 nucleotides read TGCGCCAGCAGCTTAAGGACTAGCGGGAGGGCCCTCGTGGGTGACAATGAGCAGTTCTTC. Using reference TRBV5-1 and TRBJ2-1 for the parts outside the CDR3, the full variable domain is KAGVTQTPRYLIKTRGQQVTLSCSPISGHRSVSWYQQTPGQGLQFLFEYFSETQRNKGNFPGRFSGRQFSNSRSEMNVSTLELGDSALYLCASSLRTSGRALVGDNEQFFGPGTRLTVL.

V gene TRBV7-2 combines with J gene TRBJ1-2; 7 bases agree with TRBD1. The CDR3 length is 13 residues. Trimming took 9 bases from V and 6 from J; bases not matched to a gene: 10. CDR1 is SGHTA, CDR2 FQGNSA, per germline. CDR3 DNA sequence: TGTGCCAGTACTGATCGACAGGGTAATGGCTACACCTTC. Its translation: CASTDRQGNGYTF.

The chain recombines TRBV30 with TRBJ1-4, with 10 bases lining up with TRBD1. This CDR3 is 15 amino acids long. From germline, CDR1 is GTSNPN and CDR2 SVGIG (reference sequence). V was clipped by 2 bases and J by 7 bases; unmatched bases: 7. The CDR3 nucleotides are TGTGCCTGGAGTACCCGGGACAGGGGCGGTGAAAAACTGTTTTTT. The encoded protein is CAWSTRDRGGEKLFF.

The CDR3 protein is CASSYGLAGKSEQYF. Written as DNA, the CDR3 is TGCGCCAGCAGCTATGGACTAGCGGGAAAATCCGAGCAGTACTTC. This chain joins TRBV5-1 and TRBJ2-7; TRBD2 agrees at 12 bases. Germline lookup yields CDR1 SGHRS and CDR2 YFSETQ. CDR3 length equals 15 residues. After removal of 3 bases from V and 6 bases from J, the junction contained 7 bases not matched to a gene.